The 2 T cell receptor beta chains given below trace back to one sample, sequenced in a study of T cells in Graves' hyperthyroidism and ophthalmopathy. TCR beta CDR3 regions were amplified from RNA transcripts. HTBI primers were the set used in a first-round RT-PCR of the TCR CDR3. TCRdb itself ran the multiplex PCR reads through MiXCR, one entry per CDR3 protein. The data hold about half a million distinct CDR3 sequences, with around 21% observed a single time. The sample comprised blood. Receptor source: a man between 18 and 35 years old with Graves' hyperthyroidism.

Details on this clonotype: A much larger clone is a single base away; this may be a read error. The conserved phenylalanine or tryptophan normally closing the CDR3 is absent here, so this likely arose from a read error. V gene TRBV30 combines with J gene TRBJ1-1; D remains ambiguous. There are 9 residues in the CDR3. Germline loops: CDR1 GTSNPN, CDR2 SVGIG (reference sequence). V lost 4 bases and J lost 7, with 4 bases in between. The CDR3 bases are TGTGCCTGGACTTATGAAGCTTTCTAT. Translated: CAWTYEAFY.

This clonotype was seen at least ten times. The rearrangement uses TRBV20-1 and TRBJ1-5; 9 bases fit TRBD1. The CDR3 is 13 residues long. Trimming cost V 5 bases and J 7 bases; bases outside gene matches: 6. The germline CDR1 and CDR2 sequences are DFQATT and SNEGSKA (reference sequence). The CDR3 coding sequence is TGCAGTGCTGGGGACAGGGCGGACCAGCCCCAGCATTTT. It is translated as CSAGDRADQPQHF.